The next 14 T cell receptor beta chains were all read from a single sample in a study of T cells after yellow fever vaccination. Each CDR3 protein is one row after TCRdb ran MiXCR on the 5' RACE reads. The data show some 400,000 distinct CDR3 sequences, 6% to 8% seen once. Sequenced material: PBMCs, taken 5 days after the yellow fever booster vaccination. All receptors derive from a man aged 25-45 years who received the YFV17D yellow fever vaccine.

This clonotype occurred many times. An end of the junction differs from the germline gene, which may be a read error. The chain employs TRBV6-2 or TRBV6-3 and TRBJ2-1, with 10 bases fitting TRBD2. The germline CDR1 and CDR2 sequences are MNHEY and SVGEGT. This CDR3 has 17 amino acids. The CDR3 DNA is TGTGCCAGCAGATACTCGACTAGCGGGCCCTCCTACAATGAGCAGTTCTTC. The encoded protein is CASRYSTSGPSYNEQFF.

This clonotype turned up a few times. The chain combines TRBV20-1 with TRBJ2-3, with 13 positions matching TRBD2. V lost 0 bases, J lost 6 bases, and 15 bases stayed unmatched. The CDR3 spans 19 residues. Germline values: CDR1 DFQATT, CDR2 SNEGSKA (reference sequence). This CDR3 is CSARDTSGRAGRSFDTQYF. The CDR3 DNA reads as TGCAGTGCTAGAGATACTAGCGGGAGGGCCGGGCGTAGTTTCGATACGCAGTATTTT.

The sample holds a few counts of this clonotype. This chain uses TRBV7-9 with TRBJ2-1, with TRBD1 as a possible D gene (6 bases). This CDR3 comprises 11 residues. Germline lookup yields CDR1 SEHNR and CDR2 FQNEAQ (reference sequence). V lost 5 bases and J 10 bases, leaving 9 bases between the germline ends. The CDR3 DNA reads as TGTGCCAGCAGCCCTCAGGGGGAGCAGTTCTTC. Translated: CASSPQGEQFF. Complete variable domain (other parts from reference TRBV7-9 and TRBJ2-1): DTGVSQNPRHKITKRGQNVTFRCDPISEHNRLYWYRQTLGQGPEFLTYFQNEAQLEKSRLLSDRFSAERPKGSFSTLEIQRTEQGDSAMYLCASSPQGEQFFGPGTRLTVL.

This clonotype was counted many times. This chain joins TRBV7-2 and TRBJ2-7; TRBD2 matches 11 bases. Germline CDR1 and CDR2: SGHTA and FQGNSA. This CDR3 contains 15 residues. Trimming cost V 5 bases and J 2 bases; bases outside gene matches: 5. This CDR3 reads CASSDPGLAAYEQYF. For the CDR3, the DNA is TGTGCCAGCAGCGACCCGGGACTAGCGGCCTACGAGCAGTACTTC.

This clonotype was recorded at least ten times. The chain recombines TRBV28 with TRBJ2-1; 7 bases agree with TRBD1. The ends lost 8 bases at V and 4 bases at J; junction bases unmatched: 5. Germline lookup yields CDR1 MDHEN and CDR2 SYDVKM. The CDR3 has 13 amino acids. The CDR3 DNA is TGTGCCAGCCCCGGACAGGATTACAATGAGCAGTTCTTC. Its translation is CASPGQDYNEQFF.

This clonotype was recorded a few times. This chain links TRBV10-3 with TRBJ2-1; 7 nucleotides align to TRBD1. V lost 3 bases to trimming and J lost 0 bases; unmatched junction nucleotides: 8. Per the germline V gene, CDR1 is ENHRY and CDR2 is SYGVKD. The CDR3 is made up of 17 amino acids. The DNA of the CDR3 is TGTGCCATCAGTGAAAGGGACAGCGCAAGCTCCTACAATGAGCAGTTCTTC. Its translation: CAISERDSASSYNEQFF.

This clonotype was counted once. The junction departs from germline at one end; a sequencing error may be responsible. The rearrangement uses TRBV7-6 and TRBJ2-7; a weak D match, TRBD2 (5 bases). Germline lookup yields CDR1 SGHVS and CDR2 FNYEAQ. This CDR3 is 11 amino acids long. The CDR3 DNA sequence: TGTGCCAGGAGCTTAGCGCACGAGCAGTACTTC. Amino acids: CARSLAHEQYF.

J is TRBJ2-3 and V is TRBV25-1; the match to TRBD1 covers 11 bases. V gave up 5 bases and J gave up 4 bases; unmatched junction bases: 5. The CDR3 is 15 residues long. Germline V lookup: CDR1 MGHDK, CDR2 SYGVNS. CDR3 nucleotide sequence: TGTGCCAGCAGTTTCGGACAGGGGGCGGCAGATACGCAGTATTTT. It yields the protein CASSFGQGAADTQYF. Complete variable domain (other parts from reference TRBV25-1 and TRBJ2-3): EADIYQTPRYLVIGTGKKITLECSQTMGHDKMYWYQQDPGMELHLIHYSYGVNSTEKGDLSSESTVSRIRTEHFPLTLESARPSHTSQYLCASSFGQGAADTQYFGPGTRLTVL.

In its sample, this clonotype was seen a few times. This chain joins TRBV5-1 and TRBJ1-5, with unresolved D. Looked up from germline, CDR1 is SGHRS and CDR2 is YFSETQ. V was clipped by 4 bases and J by 0 bases, with 17 bases between them. The CDR3 is 17 residues long. The DNA of the CDR3 is TGCGCCAGCAGCGTAGAGGTAGTCAGTTATAGCAATCAGCCCCAGCATTTT. It specifies CASSVEVVSYSNQPQHF.

The V and J genes are TRBV20-1 and TRBJ1-2; D uncertain. The CDR3 covers 14 residues. The V end was cut by 0 bases, the J end by 4 bases, with 12 bases between. CDR1 is DFQATT, CDR2 SNEGSKA, per germline (reference sequence). The CDR3 DNA is TGCAGTGCTAGAGATGGCACGGCGGCCTATGGCTACACCTTC. Its protein product is CSARDGTAAYGYTF.

This clonotype was seen a handful of times. This chain links TRBV11-2 with TRBJ2-1; D may be TRBD1 or TRBD2 (7 bases each). The V gene lost 5 bases and the J gene lost 8 bases, with 28 bases spanning the gap. Per germline, CDR1 SGHAT and CDR2 FQNNGV. The CDR3 is made up of 18 amino acids. CDR3 nucleotide sequence: TGTGCCAGCAGCGCGCAGGGGGGCCCGGGACTATATTCCGATGAGCAGTTCTTC. This gives the protein CASSAQGGPGLYSDEQFF.

CDR3 bases: TGTGCCAGCAGCTCCCGGGACCTCCGCTACGAGCAGTACTTC. Translated, it gives CASSSRDLRYEQYF. V gene TRBV5-5 combines with J gene TRBJ2-7, with D perhaps assigned TRBD1 or TRBD2 (5 bases each). The length of the CDR3 is 14 residues. Looked up from germline, CDR1 is SGHKS and CDR2 is YYEKEE (reference sequence). The ends were cut back, 3 bases at V and 3 bases at J, with 13 bases in the middle.

This clonotype appeared many times. The chain joins TRBV7-9 to TRBJ2-1; TRBD1 matches at 8 bases. V dropped 5 bases and J dropped 3; count of bases not matched to a gene: 9. The CDR3 loop spans 16 amino acids. Germline values: CDR1 SEHNR, CDR2 FQNEAQ (reference sequence). In DNA form, the CDR3 reads TGTGCCAGCAGCAAGGATGACAGGGGATACTACAATGAGCAGTTCTTC. This translates into CASSKDDRGYYNEQFF.

This clonotype was detected only a few times. The J gene is TRBJ2-7, the V gene TRBV6-2 or TRBV6-3; D gene uncertain. The CDR3 length is 11 residues. CDR1 is MNHEY and CDR2 is SVGEGT in the germline V gene. The V and J ends lost 8 bases and 4 bases respectively, with 9 bases between them. For the CDR3, the DNA is TGTGCCAGCGGAGAAGGGTACGAGCAGTACTTC. It specifies CASGEGYEQYF.